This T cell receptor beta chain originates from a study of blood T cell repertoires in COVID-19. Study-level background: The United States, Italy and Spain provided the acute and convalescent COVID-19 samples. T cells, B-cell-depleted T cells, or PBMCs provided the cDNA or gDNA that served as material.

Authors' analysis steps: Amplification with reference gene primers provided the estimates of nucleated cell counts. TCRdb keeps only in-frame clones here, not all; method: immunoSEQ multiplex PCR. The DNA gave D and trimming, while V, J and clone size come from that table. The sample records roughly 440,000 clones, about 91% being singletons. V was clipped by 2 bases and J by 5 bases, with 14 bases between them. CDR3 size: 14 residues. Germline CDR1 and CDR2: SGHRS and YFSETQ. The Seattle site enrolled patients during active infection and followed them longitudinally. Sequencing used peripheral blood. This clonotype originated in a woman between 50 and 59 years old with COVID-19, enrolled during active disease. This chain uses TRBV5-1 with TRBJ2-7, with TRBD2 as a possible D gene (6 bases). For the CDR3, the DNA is TGCGCCAGCAGCTTCCGAACTAGCACCCACGAGCAGTACTTC. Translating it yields CASSFRTSTHEQYF.